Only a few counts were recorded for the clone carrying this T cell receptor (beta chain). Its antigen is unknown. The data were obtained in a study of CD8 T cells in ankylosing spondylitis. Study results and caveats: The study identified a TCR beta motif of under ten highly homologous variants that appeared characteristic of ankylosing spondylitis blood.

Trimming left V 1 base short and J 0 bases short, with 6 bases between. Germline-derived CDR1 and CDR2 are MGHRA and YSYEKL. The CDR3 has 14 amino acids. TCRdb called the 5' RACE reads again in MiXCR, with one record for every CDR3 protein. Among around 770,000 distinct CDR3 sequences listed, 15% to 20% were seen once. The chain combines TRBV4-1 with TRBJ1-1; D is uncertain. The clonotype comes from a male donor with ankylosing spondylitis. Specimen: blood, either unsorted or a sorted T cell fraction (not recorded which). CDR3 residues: CASSQAFMNTEAFF. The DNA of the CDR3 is TGCGCCAGCAGCCAAGCCTTCATGAACACTGAAGCTTTCTTT.